This T cell receptor (beta chain) is drawn from a study of beta chain features in type 1 diabetes. About the study: Sorted cells from all samples, numbering over 85,000,000, were examined.

The study reverse transcribed the entire isolated RNA, so it sequenced expressed TCRB transcripts. Sequencing used immunoSEQ multiplex PCR; TCRdb keeps in-frame clones, though not all of them. Among a few hundred thousand clones listed, 30% were seen once. CDR1 and CDR2 from the germline V gene are SGHDN and FVKESK. The CDR3 runs to 13 residues. V lost 3 bases and J lost 6, with 11 bases in between. Sequenced input: naive CD4+ T cells from blood. The rearrangement uses TRBV14 and TRBJ1-1; a weak D match, TRBD1 (6 bases). This sequence was found in a young man in good health. CDR3 in amino acids: CASSQTGGAEAFF. The CDR3 nucleotides read TGTGCCAGCAGCCAGACAGGCGGCGCTGAAGCTTTCTTT.